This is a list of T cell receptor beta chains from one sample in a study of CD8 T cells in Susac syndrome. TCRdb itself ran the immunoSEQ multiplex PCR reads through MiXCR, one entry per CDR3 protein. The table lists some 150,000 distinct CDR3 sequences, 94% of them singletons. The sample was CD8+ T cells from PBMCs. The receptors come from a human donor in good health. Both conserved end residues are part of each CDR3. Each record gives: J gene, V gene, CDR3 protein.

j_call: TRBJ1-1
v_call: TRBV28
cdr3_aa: CASRATGFTEAFF

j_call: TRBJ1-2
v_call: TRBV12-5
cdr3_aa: CASGRTGPHGYTF

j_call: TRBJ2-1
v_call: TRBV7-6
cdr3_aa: CASSLPTSGSWDEQFF

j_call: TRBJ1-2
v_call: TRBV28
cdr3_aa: CASSPEGTGYGYTF

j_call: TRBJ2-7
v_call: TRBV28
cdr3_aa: CASSSAFEQYF

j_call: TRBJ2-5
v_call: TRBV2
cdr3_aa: CATTGLGKETQYF

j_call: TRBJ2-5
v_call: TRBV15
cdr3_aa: CATSRVNEETQYF

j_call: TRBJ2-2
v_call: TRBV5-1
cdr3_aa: CASSTWTVNTGELFF

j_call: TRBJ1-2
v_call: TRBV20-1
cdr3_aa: CSAHRGSNYGYTF

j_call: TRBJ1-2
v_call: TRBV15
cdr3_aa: CATSRVRSAGYTF

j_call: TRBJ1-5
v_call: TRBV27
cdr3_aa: CASKGGNQPQHF

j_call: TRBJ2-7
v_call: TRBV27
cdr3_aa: CASTKGTHYEQYF

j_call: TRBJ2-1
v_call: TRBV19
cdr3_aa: CASSRTVSYNEQFF

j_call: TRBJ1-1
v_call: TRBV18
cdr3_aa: CASSQEGGMNTEAFF

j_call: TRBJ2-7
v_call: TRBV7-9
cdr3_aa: CASSPRDGDEQYF

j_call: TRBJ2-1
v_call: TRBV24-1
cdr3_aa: CATSEAGAVRFF

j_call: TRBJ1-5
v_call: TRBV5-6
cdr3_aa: CASSLYPGNQPQHF

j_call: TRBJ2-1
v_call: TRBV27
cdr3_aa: CASSLGGQVPNEQFF

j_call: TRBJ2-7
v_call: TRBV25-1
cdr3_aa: CASSPLEGGSGNEQYF

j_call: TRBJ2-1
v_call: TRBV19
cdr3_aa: CASKTGFSYNEQFF

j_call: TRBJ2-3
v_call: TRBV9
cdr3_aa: CASSSGLAGVGDTQYF

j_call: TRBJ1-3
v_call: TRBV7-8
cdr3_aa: CASSLIGQGNTIYF

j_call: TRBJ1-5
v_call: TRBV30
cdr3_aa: CAWSGGAGRQPQHF

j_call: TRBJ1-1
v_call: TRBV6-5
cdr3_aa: CASRRDTLTEAFF

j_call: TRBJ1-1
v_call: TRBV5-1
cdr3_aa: CASSLASQQGDTEAFF

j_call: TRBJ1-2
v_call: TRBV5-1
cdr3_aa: CASSLAGQANYGYTF

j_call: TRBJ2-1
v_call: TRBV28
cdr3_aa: CASSRRTSAYNEQFF

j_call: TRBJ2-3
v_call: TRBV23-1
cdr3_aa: CASSQSAGTTDTQYF

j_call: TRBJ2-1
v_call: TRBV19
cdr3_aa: CATRRASYNEQFF

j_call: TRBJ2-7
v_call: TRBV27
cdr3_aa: CASSAKPRDEQYF

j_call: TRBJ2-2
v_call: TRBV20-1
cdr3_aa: CSATYSGTNTGELFF

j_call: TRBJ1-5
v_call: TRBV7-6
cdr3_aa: CASSPSTGYSNQPQHF

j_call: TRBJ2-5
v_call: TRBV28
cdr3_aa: CASSTTREETQYF

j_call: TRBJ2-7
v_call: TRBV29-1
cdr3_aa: CSVAQWSASGSPEQYF

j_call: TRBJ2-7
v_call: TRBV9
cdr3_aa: CASSVGGGTGAEQYF

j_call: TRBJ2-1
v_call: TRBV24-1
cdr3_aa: CATSGGADSYNEQFF

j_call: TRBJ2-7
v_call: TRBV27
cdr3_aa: CASSSLRAFGEQYF

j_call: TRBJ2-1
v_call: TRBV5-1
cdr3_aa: CASSLLLAGVEQFF

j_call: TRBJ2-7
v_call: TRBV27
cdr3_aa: CASSPKPGHGYEQYF

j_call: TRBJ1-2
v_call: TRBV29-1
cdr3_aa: CSVELREPFSGYTF

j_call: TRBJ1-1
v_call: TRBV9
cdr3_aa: CASSLPPPGEAFF

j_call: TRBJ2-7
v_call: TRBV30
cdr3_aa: CAWSGPTGEQYF

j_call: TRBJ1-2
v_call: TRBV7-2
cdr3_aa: CASSLEVGYGYTF

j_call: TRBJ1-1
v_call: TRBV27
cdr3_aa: CASRRGVTEAFF

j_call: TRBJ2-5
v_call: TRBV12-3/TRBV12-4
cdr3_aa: CASSLVLGLGETQYF

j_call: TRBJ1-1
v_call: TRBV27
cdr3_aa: CASSQVGTEAFF

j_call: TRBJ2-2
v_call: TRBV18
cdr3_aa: CASSPPEGAGELFF

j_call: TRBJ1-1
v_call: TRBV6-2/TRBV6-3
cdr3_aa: CASSYSMTAGEAFF

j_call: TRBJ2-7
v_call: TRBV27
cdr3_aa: CASRQGASYEQYF

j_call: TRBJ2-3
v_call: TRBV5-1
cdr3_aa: CASSPGAASTDTQYF

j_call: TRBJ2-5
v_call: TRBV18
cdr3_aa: CASSQRGRETQYF